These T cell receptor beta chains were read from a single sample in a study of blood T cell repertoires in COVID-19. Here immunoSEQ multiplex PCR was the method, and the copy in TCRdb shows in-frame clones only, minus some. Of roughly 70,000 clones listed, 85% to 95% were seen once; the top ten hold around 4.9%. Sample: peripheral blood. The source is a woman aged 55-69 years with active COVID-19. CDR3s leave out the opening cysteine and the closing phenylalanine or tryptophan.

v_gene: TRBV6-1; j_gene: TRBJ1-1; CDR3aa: ASSEVGVGTEAF
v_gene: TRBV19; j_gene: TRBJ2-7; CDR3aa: ASSMVQGTEQY
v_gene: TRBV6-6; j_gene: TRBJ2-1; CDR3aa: ASSYRDDNEQF
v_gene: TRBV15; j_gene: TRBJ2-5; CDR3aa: ATSPGGDQETQY
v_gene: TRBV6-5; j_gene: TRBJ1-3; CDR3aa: ASLSTDTIY
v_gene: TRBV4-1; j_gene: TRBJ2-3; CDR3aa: ASSQDRGQGAGTDTQY
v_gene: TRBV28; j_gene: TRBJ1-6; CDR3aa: ASSLFGVSSSPLH
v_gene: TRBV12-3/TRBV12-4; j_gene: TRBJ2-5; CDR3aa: ASRNREQETQY
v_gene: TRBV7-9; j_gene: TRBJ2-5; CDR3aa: ASSLRVGRSQETQY
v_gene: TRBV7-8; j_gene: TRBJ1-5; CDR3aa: ATTGGYNQPQH
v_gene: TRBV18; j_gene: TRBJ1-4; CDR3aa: ASSDVQGRNEKLF
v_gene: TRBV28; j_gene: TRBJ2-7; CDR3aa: ASSSLGQGRNYEQY
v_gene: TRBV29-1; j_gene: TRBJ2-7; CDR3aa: SVEEGEVY
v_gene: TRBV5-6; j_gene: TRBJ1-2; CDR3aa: ASSTSGQGAMFGYT
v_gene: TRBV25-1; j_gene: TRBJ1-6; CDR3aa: ASSDPRTGDKRSPLH
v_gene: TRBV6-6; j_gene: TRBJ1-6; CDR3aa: ASSYSPDSPLH
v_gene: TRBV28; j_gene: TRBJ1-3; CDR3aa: ASSAPGQGRGNTIY
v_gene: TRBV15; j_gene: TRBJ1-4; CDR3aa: ATSRVAKSNEKLF
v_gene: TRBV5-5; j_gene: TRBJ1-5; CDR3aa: ASSFSGNSNQPQH
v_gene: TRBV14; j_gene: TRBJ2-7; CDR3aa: ASSQTQGSSYEGQY
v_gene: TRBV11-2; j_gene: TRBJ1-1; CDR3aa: ASSLEVSRVGTEAF
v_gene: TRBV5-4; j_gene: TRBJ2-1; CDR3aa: ASTSGVVAAGHNEQF
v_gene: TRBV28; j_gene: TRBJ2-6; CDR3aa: ASSQYTAGTSGSGANVLT
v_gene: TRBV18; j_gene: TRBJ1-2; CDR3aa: ASSPPEGVDYGYT
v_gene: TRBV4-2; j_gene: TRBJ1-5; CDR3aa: ASSQGRAGVNQPQH
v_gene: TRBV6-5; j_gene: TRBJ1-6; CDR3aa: ASARDSSPLH
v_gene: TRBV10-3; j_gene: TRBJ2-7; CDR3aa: AISGALYEQY
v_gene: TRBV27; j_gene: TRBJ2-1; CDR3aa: ASSPAGGNEQF
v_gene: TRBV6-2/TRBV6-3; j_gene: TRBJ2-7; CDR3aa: ASSPPGSLSYEQY
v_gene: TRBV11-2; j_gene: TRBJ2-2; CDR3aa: ASSLGGLAGYTGELF
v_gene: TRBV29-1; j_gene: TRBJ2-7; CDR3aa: SGRAGGSDEQY
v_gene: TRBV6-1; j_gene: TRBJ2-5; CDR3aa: ASSERGLGQTSAQYQETQY
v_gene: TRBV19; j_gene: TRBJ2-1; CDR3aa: ASRPGLASYNEQF
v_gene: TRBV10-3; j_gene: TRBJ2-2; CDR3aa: AISPGTGTGELF
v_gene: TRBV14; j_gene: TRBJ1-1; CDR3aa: ASSQGFPARS
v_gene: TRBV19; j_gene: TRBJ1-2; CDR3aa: ASRLTGDWDGYT
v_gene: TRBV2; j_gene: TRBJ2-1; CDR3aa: AILVGTLYNEQF
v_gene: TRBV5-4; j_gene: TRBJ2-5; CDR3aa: ASSYIGAKETQY
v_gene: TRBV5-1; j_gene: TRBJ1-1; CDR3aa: ASSLAGETEAF
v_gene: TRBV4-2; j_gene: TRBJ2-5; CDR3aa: ASSRDSRETQY
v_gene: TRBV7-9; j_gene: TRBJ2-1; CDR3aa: ASSSLTASGGSYNEQF
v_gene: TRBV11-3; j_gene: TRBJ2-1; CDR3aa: ASSLYGGSGSEQF
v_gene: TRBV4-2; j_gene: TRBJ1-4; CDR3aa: ASSQDRGQGAANEKLF
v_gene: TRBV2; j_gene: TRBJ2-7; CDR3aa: ASSSRDSTYEQY